The 25 T cell receptor beta chains reported below all come from one sample, sequenced in a study of T cell responses to AZD1222 COVID-19 vaccine. The assay was immunoSEQ multiplex PCR, and TCRdb's table has in-frame clones only and misses some. The profile shows approximately 100,000 clones, over 90% of them singletons. The sequencing here drew on peripheral blood, taken on day 0 of AZD1222 vaccination. The receptors were gathered from an adult in good health.

The chain uses TRBV5-5 and TRBJ2-3; D may be TRBD2 (5 bases). The CDR3 has 16 residues. CDR1 is SGHKS and CDR2 is YYEKEE in the germline V gene (reference sequence). V dropped 1 base and J dropped 2 bases, with 14 bases sitting between them. The CDR3 here is CASSLLARGVTDTQYF. CDR3 nucleotides: TGTGCCAGCAGCTTGTTAGCGAGAGGAGTCACAGATACGCAGTATTTT.

This chain joins TRBV5-4 and TRBJ2-3, with unresolved D. The V end lost 5 bases, the J end lost 4 bases, and 5 bases lay between the germline ends. The CDR3 is 11 amino acids. Germline CDR1 and CDR2: SGHNT and YYREEE (reference sequence). CDR3 DNA sequence: TGTGCCAGCAGGGTCGCAGATACGCAGTATTTT. Amino acids: CASRVADTQYF.

This chain connects TRBV4-2 to TRBJ2-4; D may match TRBD1 or TRBD2 (5 bases each). V was cut by 4 bases and J by 6 bases, with 13 bases left in between. CDR1 LGHNA and CDR2 YNFKEQ come from the germline V gene. The CDR3 loop spans 14 amino acids. The CDR3 DNA reads TGTGCCAGCAGCCCGGACACCGCGGGAAACATTCAGTACTTC. It translates to CASSPDTAGNIQYF.

V usage is TRBV30 and J usage is TRBJ2-5; D perhaps matches TRBD2 (6 bases). The V and J ends lost 4 bases and 4 bases respectively, with 16 bases between them. Looked up from germline, CDR1 is GTSNPN and CDR2 is SVGIG (reference sequence). CDR3 length: 14 residues. Here the CDR3 DNA reads TGTGCCTGGATCTTGGGCGGGATTCGAGAGACCCAGTACTTC. Translating it yields CAWILGGIRETQYF.

The J gene is TRBJ2-7, the V gene TRBV5-4; D might be TRBD2 (6 bases). The length of the CDR3 is 12 residues. From germline, CDR1 is SGHNT and CDR2 YYREEE (reference sequence). Trimming shortened V by 4 bases and J by 3 bases, and 8 bases separated the two germline ends. CDR3 sequence reads: CASSRDFYEQYF. In nucleotides, the CDR3 is TGTGCCAGCAGCCGGGACTTCTACGAGCAGTACTTC.

DNA of the CDR3: TGTGCCAGCAGCCGTCTCTCTGGAAACACCATATATTTT. It is translated as CASSRLSGNTIYF. The gene calls are TRBV14 and TRBJ1-3; no clear D gene. The V end was cut by 4 bases, the J end by 0 bases, with 4 bases between. The CDR3 totals 13 residues. Per germline, CDR1 SGHDN and CDR2 FVKESK.

The rearrangement uses TRBV6-4 and TRBJ2-2; 10 bases line up with TRBD2. The length of the CDR3 is 15 residues. CDR1 is MRHNA and CDR2 is SNTAGT in the germline V gene. V shed 3 bases and J 4 bases; nucleotides not matched to a gene: 2. In DNA form, the CDR3 reads TGTGCCAGCAGTGAGTTAGCGGGAGGCACCGGGGAGCTGTTTTTT. Its translation is CASSELAGGTGELFF.

The chain joins TRBV7-8 to TRBJ2-1, with unresolved D. Germline V gene data show CDR1 as SGHVS and CDR2 as FQNEAQ. V dropped 0 bases and J dropped 6 bases, with 18 bases sitting between them. The CDR3 contains 17 residues. Here the CDR3 DNA reads TGTGCCAGCAGCTTAGCCCGCCTCGGTGGCTTGTTCAATGAGCAGTTCTTC. Protein product: CASSLARLGGLFNEQFF.

The gene calls are TRBV6-2 or TRBV6-3 and TRBJ2-3; D unresolved. CDR3 length: 11 residues. The germline gives CDR1 MNHEY, CDR2 SVGEGT. Trimming stripped 6 bases from V and 4 bases from J, with 5 bases between. The CDR3 here is CASSGSDTQYF. The CDR3, as DNA: TGTGCCAGCAGCGGATCAGATACGCAGTATTTT.

The V and J genes are TRBV29-1 and TRBJ1-2; D might be TRBD1 (6 bases). Trimming took 6 bases from V and 8 from J, leaving 10 bases between them. The CDR3 totals 10 residues. Germline loops: CDR1 SQVTM, CDR2 ANQGSEA. In DNA, the CDR3 is TGCAGCGTCGTGACAGGAGGCTACACCTTC. Translation gives CSVVTGGYTF.

The rearrangement uses TRBV5-1 and TRBJ1-1; D remains unclear. The germline V gene encodes CDR1 SGHRS and CDR2 YFSETQ. V was cut by 4 bases and J by 0 bases, with 10 bases left in between. The CDR3 sequence is 14 residues long. The CDR3 region has the DNA TGCGCCAGCAGCCCGAGGAGTTTGAACACTGAAGCTTTCTTT. Amino acids: CASSPRSLNTEAFF.

The chain has TRBV9 and TRBJ2-2; 9 bases fit TRBD2. This CDR3 spans 19 amino acids. V gave up 4 bases and J gave up 2 bases; unmatched junction bases: 15. Germline values: CDR1 SGDLS, CDR2 YYNGEE. As DNA, the CDR3 is TGTGCCAGCAGCCCCATCGGGCTAGCGGGGATGAAAAACACCGGGGAGCTGTTTTTT. Translating it yields CASSPIGLAGMKNTGELFF.

The chain employs TRBV5-3 and TRBJ1-1, with unresolved D. TRBV5-3 is an ORF, and what it does is uncertain. This CDR3 is 12 amino acids long. Trimming left V 4 bases short and J 3 bases short, with 7 bases between. The CDR3 here is CARSPPHTEAFF. The CDR3 DNA reads TGTGCCAGAAGCCCCCCCCACACTGAAGCTTTCTTT.

This clone was seen only once. The chain has TRBV5-6 and TRBJ1-2; unclear D gene. CDR1 is SGHDT, CDR2 YYEEEE, per germline. This CDR3 contains 14 residues. The ends were cut back, 4 bases at V and 8 bases at J, with 18 bases in the middle. In DNA, the CDR3 is TGTGCCAGCAGCCGCCCACATTTAGCGGGGGGCTACACCTTC. Amino acid sequence: CASSRPHLAGGYTF.

The J gene is TRBJ1-3, the V gene TRBV24-1; D unresolved. CDR1 is KGHDR, CDR2 SFDVKD, per germline. The V and J ends lost 4 bases and 0 bases respectively, with 9 bases between them. This CDR3 has 15 amino acids. The CDR3 region is CATSDAGGSGNTIYF. The CDR3 nucleotides read TGTGCCACCAGTGACGCGGGCGGCTCTGGAAACACCATATATTTT.

The gene calls are TRBV6-5 and TRBJ2-1, with TRBD2 identical over 10 bases. Losses at the gene ends were 7 bases for V and 6 bases for J; bases not matched to a gene: 6. This CDR3 has 14 amino acids. In germline, CDR1 is MNHEY, CDR2 SVGAGI. The CDR3 is CASKTSGTRNEQFF. The CDR3 DNA reads TGTGCCAGCAAAACTAGCGGGACGCGCAATGAGCAGTTCTTC.

The chain uses TRBV2 and TRBJ2-7; TRBD2 matches 9 bases. The CDR3 consists of 15 residues. With 6 bases clipped from V and 0 bases from J, the junction kept 6 bases outside the gene matches. Germline CDR1 and CDR2: SNHLY and FYNNEI. The CDR3 sequence: CASRVGTSRSYEQYF. CDR3 sequence (DNA): TGTGCCAGCAGGGTAGGGACTAGCCGCTCCTACGAGCAGTACTTC.

This chain connects TRBV7-8 to TRBJ2-7, with D perhaps matching TRBD1 (6 bases). This CDR3 spans 13 amino acids. Germline V gene data show CDR1 as SGHVS and CDR2 as FQNEAQ. V was cut by 5 bases and J by 4 bases, with 12 bases left in between. The CDR3 protein is CASSQTQGYEQYF. CDR3 bases: TGTGCCAGCAGCCAGACTCAGGGGTACGAGCAGTACTTC. The whole variable domain, filled in from reference TRBV7-8 and TRBJ2-7, reads GAGVSQSPRYKVAKRGQDVALRCDPISGHVSLFWYQQALGQGPEFLTYFQNEAQLDKSGLPSDRFFAERPEGSVSTLKIQRTQQEDSAVYLCASSQTQGYEQYFGPGTRLTVT.

The chain has TRBV6-2 or TRBV6-3 and TRBJ1-5; no definite D call. The V end was cut by 5 bases, the J end by 2 bases, with 13 bases between. Germline lookup yields CDR1 MNHEY and CDR2 SVGEGT. This CDR3 has 15 residues. CDR3 nucleotide sequence: TGTGCCAGCAGTGGGGAGGGTCGGGGCAATCAGCCCCAGCATTTT. Protein: CASSGEGRGNQPQHF.

CDR3 region: CASRTSGSSEQYF. The CDR3, as DNA: TGTGCCAGTCGGACTAGCGGGAGTAGCGAGCAGTACTTC. This chain uses TRBV6-5 with TRBJ2-7; TRBD2 aligns across 13 bases. Germline loops: CDR1 MNHEY, CDR2 SVGAGI. The CDR3 consists of 13 residues. V shed 9 bases and J 6 bases; nucleotides not matched to a gene: 5.

The chain is built from TRBV5-4 and TRBJ2-3; 11 bases map to TRBD2. The V and J ends lost 3 bases and 1 base, in that order; junction bases with no gene match: 4. The CDR3 is 16 residues long. Looked up from germline, CDR1 is SGHNT and CDR2 is YYREEE (reference sequence). The CDR3 DNA reads as TGTGCCAGCAGCTCACCGGGACTAGCGGGCACAGATACGCAGTATTTT. Its protein is CASSSPGLAGTDTQYF.

V usage is TRBV5-1 and J usage is TRBJ2-5, with 12 bases aligning to TRBD2. Trimming removed 4 bases from V and 5 bases from J; junction bases left unmatched: 9. The germline gives CDR1 SGHRS, CDR2 YFSETQ. This CDR3 comprises 16 residues. The CDR3 DNA sequence: TGCGCCAGCAGCACCCGGACTAGCGGGATAGGGGAGACCCAGTACTTC. Protein: CASSTRTSGIGETQYF.

The V call is TRBV19, the J call TRBJ2-7, with 8 bases identical to TRBD2. Germline loops: CDR1 LNHDA, CDR2 SQIVND (reference sequence). The ends lost 3 bases at V and 3 bases at J; junction bases unmatched: 4. This CDR3 contains 14 residues. The CDR3 DNA sequence: TGTGCCAGTAGTATCAGCGGGAGTATCTACGAGCAGTACTTC. It codes for CASSISGSIYEQYF.

This chain uses TRBV6-1 with TRBJ1-6, with 10 positions matching TRBD1. CDR1 and CDR2 from the germline V gene are MNHNS and SASEGT. The junction had 3 bases not matched to a gene; V was cut back by 3 bases and J by 10 bases. CDR3 length: 14 residues. DNA of the CDR3: TGTGCCAGCAGTGACGGGACAGGGGCCTCACCCCTCCACTTT. Its translation is CASSDGTGASPLHF.

The rearrangement joins TRBV7-9 to TRBJ2-7, with D possibly matching TRBD2 (5 bases). The CDR3 contains 13 residues. V lost 0 bases to trimming and J lost 7 bases, with 10 bases between them. Germline V gene data show CDR1 as SEHNR and CDR2 as FQNEAQ (reference sequence). CDR3 bases: TGTGCCAGCAGCTTAGCGGGAGCCCGGGAGCAGTACTTC. Its translation is CASSLAGAREQYF.